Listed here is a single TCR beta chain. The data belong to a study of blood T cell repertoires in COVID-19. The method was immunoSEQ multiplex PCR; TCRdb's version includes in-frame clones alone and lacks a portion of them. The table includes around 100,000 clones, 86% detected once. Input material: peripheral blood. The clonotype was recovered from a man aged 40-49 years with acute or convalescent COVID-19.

The CDR3 loop is CASSEYFASGSADNEQFF. For the CDR3, the DNA is TGTGCCAGCAGTGAATATTTCGCTAGCGGGAGTGCCGACAATGAGCAGTTCTTC. The chain joins TRBV25-1 to TRBJ2-1; 10 bases fit TRBD2. After removal of 0 bases from V and 5 bases from J, the junction contained 10 bases not matched to a gene. The CDR3 covers 18 residues. Germline CDR1 MGHDK, CDR2 SYGVNS.